The present entry profiles one TCR beta chain with its context. Its target is not known. The sample is drawn from a study of PD-1 blockade in classical Hodgkin lymphoma. The germline V gene encodes CDR1 WNHNN and CDR2 SYGVQD (reference sequence). V shed 8 bases and J shed 5 bases, with 16 bases lying between them. CDR3 size: 13 residues. TCRdb's table, derived via immunoSEQ multiplex PCR, lists solely in-frame clones and lacks some. This table has tens of thousands of clones, more than 75% appearing once. Study observations and caveats: The study reported lower baseline TCR diversity in newly diagnosed patients than in healthy donors. Although disease activity or prior therapy may be involved, causes of the repertoire differences remain undefined.

Noted time point: newly diagnosed, previously untreated cHL patient sample. The authors compared against newly diagnosed, untreated classical Hodgkin lymphoma PBMCs. The sample taken for sequencing was peripheral blood mononuclear cells (PBMCs). This sequence joins TRBV10-1 and TRBJ2-7; perhaps TRBD1 as D (6 bases). The sequence derives from a human donor with classical Hodgkin lymphoma. This chain's CDR3 is CASSTGRANEQYF. The CDR3 nucleotides are TGCGCCAGCTCGACAGGCAGGGCTAACGAGCAGTACTTC.